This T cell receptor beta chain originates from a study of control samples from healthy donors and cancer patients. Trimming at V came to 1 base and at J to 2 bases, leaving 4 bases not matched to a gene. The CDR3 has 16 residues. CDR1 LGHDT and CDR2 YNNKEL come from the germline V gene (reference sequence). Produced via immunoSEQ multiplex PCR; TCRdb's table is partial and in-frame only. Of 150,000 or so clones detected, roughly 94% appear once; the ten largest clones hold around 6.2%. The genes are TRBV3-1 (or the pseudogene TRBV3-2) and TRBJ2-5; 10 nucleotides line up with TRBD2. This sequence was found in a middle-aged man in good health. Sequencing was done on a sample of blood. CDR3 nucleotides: TGTGCCAGCAGCCAAGTCAGCGGGGGGGGACAAGAGACCCAGTACTTC. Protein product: CASSQVSGGGQETQYF.